The TCR beta chain described here comes from a study of CD8+ T cells in alopecia areata. Germline-derived CDR1 and CDR2 are GTSNPN and SVGIG (reference sequence). The V end lost 1 base, the J end lost 4 bases, and 12 bases lay between the germline ends. This CDR3 is built from 14 residues. Extracted RNA was reverse transcribed into cDNA, the sequencing template. TCRdb's table, derived via immunoSEQ multiplex PCR, lists solely in-frame clones and lacks some. Of some 99,000 clones detected, 50% to 75% appear once; the ten largest clones hold roughly a sixth. The treatment is: oral pan-JAK inhibitor, 5-10 mg twice daily. Sorted populations comprised CD4+ and CD8+ T cells obtained from PBMCs.

Sequenced here: CD8+ T cells sorted from blood, sampled at week 4, from a patient treated with tofacitinib. V gene TRBV30 combines with J gene TRBJ2-3; D possibly corresponds to TRBD2 (5 bases). The clonotype originates from a human donor with alopecia areata. The CDR3 DNA reads TGTGCCTGGAGTGGGGGAGAGAGATCAGATACGCAGTATTTT. Its protein product is CAWSGGERSDTQYF.